A selection of T cell receptor beta chains follows, all from one sample in a study of blood T cell repertoires in COVID-19. Clones were read by immunoSEQ multiplex PCR, and TCRdb kept only the in-frame ones, dropping some. The table lists 150,000 or so clones, over 75% of them singletons, with 2.5% to 3% in the top ten. Sequencing was done on a sample of PBMCs or T cells enriched from blood (not recorded which). These receptors all stem from a woman aged 45-65 years who had recovered from COVID-19. CDR3s include the opening cysteine and the closing phenylalanine or tryptophan. Fields, in order: V gene, D gene, clone size, J gene, CDR3 protein, CDR3 DNA. D genes are given only for firm matches. Size tells how often a clone was seen (once, few, many) or the class of an expanded clone, and some rows leave it out.

TRBV19,NA,NA,TRBJ2-1,CASSIVRGLNMFKQFF,TGTGCCAGTAGTATAGTCAGGGGACTAAACATGTTCAAGCAGTTCTTC
TRBV7-6,NA,many,TRBJ2-5,CASSSPLSPETQYF,TGTGCCAGCAGCTCCCCCCTTTCCCCGGAGACCCAGTACTTC
TRBV18,TRBD1,NA,TRBJ1-2,CASSRDREIYGYTF,TGTGCCAGCTCACGGGACAGGGAAATCTATGGCTACACCTTC
TRBV23-1,TRBD1,NA,TRBJ2-1,CASRPPGTGAGEQFF,TGCGCCAGCAGACCCCCCGGGACAGGGGCCGGGGAGCAGTTCTTC
TRBV11-2,TRBD2,NA,TRBJ2-7,CASSLGASGSKFYEQYF,TGTGCCAGCAGCTTGGGTGCTAGCGGGAGTAAGTTCTACGAGCAGTACTTC
TRBV10-2,TRBD1,NA,TRBJ2-7,CASRGTGDEQYF,TGCGCCAGCAGGGGGACAGGGGACGAGCAGTACTTC
TRBV4-1,TRBD1,NA,TRBJ1-2,CASSQTPGQGVNYGYTF,TGCGCCAGCAGCCAGACTCCGGGACAGGGTGTCAACTATGGCTACACCTTC
TRBV9,TRBD1,NA,TRBJ1-2,CASSLDRGHGYTF,TGTGCCAGCAGCTTGGACAGGGGGCATGGCTACACCTTC
TRBV6-4,TRBD2,NA,TRBJ2-1,CASSGLAGVGNEQFF,TGTGCCAGCAGTGGCCTAGCGGGAGTAGGGAATGAGCAGTTCTTC
TRBV30,NA,NA,TRBJ1-1,CARAGGSEAFF,TGTGCCCGGGCTGGGGGGTCTGAAGCTTTCTTT
TRBV19,NA,NA,TRBJ2-2,CASSMRKGLGTGELFF,TGTGCCAGTAGTATGAGGAAGGGGTTGGGCACCGGGGAGCTGTTTTTT
TRBV10-1,NA,NA,TRBJ1-1,CASRDSLNTEAFF,TGCGCCAGCAGGGACAGCCTGAACACTGAAGCTTTCTTT